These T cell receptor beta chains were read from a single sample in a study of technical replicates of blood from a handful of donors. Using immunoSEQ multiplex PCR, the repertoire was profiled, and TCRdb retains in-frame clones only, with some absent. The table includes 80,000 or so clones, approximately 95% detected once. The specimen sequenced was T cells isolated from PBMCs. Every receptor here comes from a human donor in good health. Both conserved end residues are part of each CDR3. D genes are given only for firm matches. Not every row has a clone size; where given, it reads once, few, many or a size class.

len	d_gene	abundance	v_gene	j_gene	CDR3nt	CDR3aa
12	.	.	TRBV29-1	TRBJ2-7	TGCAGCGTTGAGGTGGGAGATCGCGAGCAGTACTTC	CSVEVGDREQYF
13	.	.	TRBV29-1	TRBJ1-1	TGCAGCGTTGGGTCGTGGCAGAACACTGAAGCTTTCTTT	CSVGSWQNTEAFF
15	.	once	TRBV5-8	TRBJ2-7	TGTGCCAGCAATTGGGGGGGCGCGGTCCCCTACGAGCAGTACTTC	CASNWGGAVPYEQYF
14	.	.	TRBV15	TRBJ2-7	TGTGCCACCAGCAGAGACCGCGACTCCTACGAGCAGTACTTC	CATSRDRDSYEQYF
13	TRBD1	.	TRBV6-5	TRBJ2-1	TGTGCCAGCAGTTCGACAGGGACCAATGAGCAGTTCTTC	CASSSTGTNEQFF
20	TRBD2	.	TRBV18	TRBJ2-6	TGTGCCAGCTCACCACGTTCGCCTAGCGGGAGGCACGCTGGGGCCAACGTCCTGACTTTC	CASSPRSPSGRHAGANVLTF
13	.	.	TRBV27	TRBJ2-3	TGTGCCAGCAGTTCCGCGGGCACAGATACGCAGTATTTT	CASSSAGTDTQYF
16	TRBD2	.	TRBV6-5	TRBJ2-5	TGTGCCAGCAGTTACGTTGGGACTAGCGGGAGAGAGACCCAGTACTTC	CASSYVGTSGRETQYF
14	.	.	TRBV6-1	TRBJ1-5	TGTGCCAGCAGTGAAGTAAGGGGGAATCAGCCCCAGCATTTT	CASSEVRGNQPQHF
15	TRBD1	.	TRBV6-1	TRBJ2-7	TGTGCCAGCAGTGAAGAATGGACAGGGAACTACGAGCAGTACTTC	CASSEEWTGNYEQYF
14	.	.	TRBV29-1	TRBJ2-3	TGCAGCGCCGATCGAGAGATATACACAGATACGCAGTATTTT	CSADREIYTDTQYF
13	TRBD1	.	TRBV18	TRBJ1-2	TGTGCCAGCTCACCTTCAGGGGGCTATGGCTACACCTTC	CASSPSGGYGYTF
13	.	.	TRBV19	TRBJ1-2	TGTGCCAGTATGGCGGGATTTAACTATGGCTACACCTTC	CASMAGFNYGYTF
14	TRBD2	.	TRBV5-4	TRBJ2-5	TGTGCCAGCAGCCCCTCCACGGGAGGGGAGACCCAGTACTTC	CASSPSTGGETQYF
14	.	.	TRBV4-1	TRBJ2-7	TGCGCCAGCAGCCTAAGGGCCCAGGGCTACGAGCAGTACTTC	CASSLRAQGYEQYF
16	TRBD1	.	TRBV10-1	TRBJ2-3	TGCGCCAGCAGTGATTTAGGGACAGGGAATAAAGATACGCAGTATTTT	CASSDLGTGNKDTQYF
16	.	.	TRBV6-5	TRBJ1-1	TGTGCCAGCAGTTACTCGGTGGGGGCGCGAGGTGCTGAAGCTTTCTTT	CASSYSVGARGAEAFF
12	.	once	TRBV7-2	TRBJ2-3	TGTGCCAGCAGCTTACATACAGATACGCAGTATTTT	CASSLHTDTQYF
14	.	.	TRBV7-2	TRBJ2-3	TGTGCCAGCAGCTCCAACCTAGGAACAGATACGCAGTATTTT	CASSSNLGTDTQYF
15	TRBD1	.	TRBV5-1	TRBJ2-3	TGCGCCAGCAGCTTGGAGGACAGGGGTCCAGATACGCAGTATTTT	CASSLEDRGPDTQYF
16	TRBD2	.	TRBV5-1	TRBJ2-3	TGCGCCAGCAGCTTGGCTAGTCTAGCGGGCACAGATACGCAGTATTTT	CASSLASLAGTDTQYF
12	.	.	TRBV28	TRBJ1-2	TGTGCCAGCAGTTTTACTAACTATGGCTACACCTTC	CASSFTNYGYTF
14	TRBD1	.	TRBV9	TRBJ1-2	TGTGCCAGCAGCGTCCTACAGGGGGCGGGCGGCTACACCTTC	CASSVLQGAGGYTF
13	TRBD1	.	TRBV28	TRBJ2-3	TGTGCCAGCAGTTTCAGGGGGCTGGGCACGCAGTATTTT	CASSFRGLGTQYF
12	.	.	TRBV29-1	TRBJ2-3	TGCAGCGTTACGCAGGGGCCAGATACGCAGTATTTT	CSVTQGPDTQYF
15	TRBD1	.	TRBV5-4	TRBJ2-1	TGTGCCAGCAGCTTGAGGACAGGGAGTAACAATGAGCAGTTCTTC	CASSLRTGSNNEQFF
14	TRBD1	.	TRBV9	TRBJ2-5	TGTGCCAGCAGCGTAGAAGGGGGCGTTGAGACCCAGTACTTC	CASSVEGGVETQYF
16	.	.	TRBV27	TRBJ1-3	TGTGCCAGCAGTGTCCCCCAGGGGAGCTCTGGAAACACCATATATTTT	CASSVPQGSSGNTIYF
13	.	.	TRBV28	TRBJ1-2	TGTGCCAGCAGTTTATCAGTCCTTTATGGCTACACCTTC	CASSLSVLYGYTF
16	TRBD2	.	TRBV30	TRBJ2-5	TGTGCCTGGAGTGACGAGACTAGCGGGAGGTGGGAGACCCAGTACTTC	CAWSDETSGRWETQYF
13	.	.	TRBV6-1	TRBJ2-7	TGTGCCCTCTCCGTAGGGAGTAACTACGAGCAGTACTTC	CALSVGSNYEQYF
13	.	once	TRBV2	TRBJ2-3	TGTGCCAGCAGTGAAGCGCGGTCAGTTACGCAGTATTTT	CASSEARSVTQYF
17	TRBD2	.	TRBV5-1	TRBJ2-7	TGCGCCAGCAGCTTAACAGGGACTAGCGGGACGGCAAACGAGCAGTACTTC	CASSLTGTSGTANEQYF
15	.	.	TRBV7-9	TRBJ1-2	TGTGCCAGCAGCTTAGCAGGATCGGGGAACTATGGCTACACCTTC	CASSLAGSGNYGYTF
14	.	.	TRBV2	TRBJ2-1	TGTGCCAGCAGTACAATTAAGACTGTCTGGGAGCAGTTCTTC	CASSTIKTVWEQFF
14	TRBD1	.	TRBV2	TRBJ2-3	TGTGCCATCGGGACGGGACAGAGCACAGATACGCAGTATTTT	CAIGTGQSTDTQYF
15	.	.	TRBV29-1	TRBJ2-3	TGCAGCGTTGAAGATGACGGGGAGGGCACAGATACGCAGTATTTT	CSVEDDGEGTDTQYF
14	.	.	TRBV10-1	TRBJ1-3	TGCGCCAGCAGTGAAGCGAGCTCTGGAAACACCATATATTTT	CASSEASSGNTIYF
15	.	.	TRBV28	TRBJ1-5	TGTGCCAGCAGTTTGGTAGGGGCGCCTGATCAGCCCCAGCATTTT	CASSLVGAPDQPQHF
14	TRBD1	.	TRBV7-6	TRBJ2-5	TGTGCCAGCAGCCGGACAGGGACGCGCGAGACCCAGTACTTC	CASSRTGTRETQYF
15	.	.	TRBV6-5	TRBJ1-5	TGTGCCAGCAGGCAACAGGGAGTAAGCAATCAGCCCCAGCATTTT	CASRQQGVSNQPQHF
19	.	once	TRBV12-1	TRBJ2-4	TGTGCCAGCAGCTCCAAGAGGACTAGACTCTACTACGCCAAAAACATTCAGTACTTC	CASSSKRTRLYYAKNIQYF
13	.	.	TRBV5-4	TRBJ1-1	TGTGCCAGCAGTCCTAACAGGTACTTTGGAGCTTTCTTT	CASSPNRYFGAFF
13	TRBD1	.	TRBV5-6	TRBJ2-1	TGTGCCAGCAGCTTTCAGGGGGTCAATGAGCAGTTCTTC	CASSFQGVNEQFF
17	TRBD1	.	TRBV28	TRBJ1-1	TGTGCCAGCAGTTCCCTTGACAGGGGAAATATGAACACTGAAGCTTTCTTT	CASSSLDRGNMNTEAFF
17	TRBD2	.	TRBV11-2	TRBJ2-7	TGTGCCAGCAGCTTATTTCGAGCTAGCGGACTGAGGGGCGAGCAGTACTTC	CASSLFRASGLRGEQYF
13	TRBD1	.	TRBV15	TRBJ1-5	TGTGCCACCAGCGGACAGGGTGGTCAGCCCCAGCATTTT	CATSGQGGQPQHF
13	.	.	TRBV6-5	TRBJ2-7	TGTGCCAGCAGTTACCGGGGGGCGCAGGAGCAGTACTTC	CASSYRGAQEQYF
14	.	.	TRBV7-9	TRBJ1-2	TGTGCCAGCAGCTTAGATCGCAGGGGCTATGGCTACACCTTC	CASSLDRRGYGYTF
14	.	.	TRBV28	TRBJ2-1	TGTGCCACCCAGGAAGGACTCCTCTACAATGAGCAGTTCTTC	CATQEGLLYNEQFF
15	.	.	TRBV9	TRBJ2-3	TGTGCCAGCAGCGTAGTGGGGAGAGGGACAGATACGCAGTATTTT	CASSVVGRGTDTQYF
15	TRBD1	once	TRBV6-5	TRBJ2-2	TGTGCCAGCAGCGACCGACAGGGAATCACCGGGGAGCTGTTTTTT	CASSDRQGITGELFF
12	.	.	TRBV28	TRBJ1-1	TGTGCCAGCATAGAACAGACCGGCATTCCTTTCTTT	CASIEQTGIPFF
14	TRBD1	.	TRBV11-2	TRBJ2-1	TGTGCCAGCAAGAAAGGGGGCCTTTACAATGAGCAGTTCTTC	CASKKGGLYNEQFF
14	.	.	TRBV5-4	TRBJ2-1	TGTGCCAGCAGCTTTGGGGCCCTCAGCAATGAGCAGTTCTTC	CASSFGALSNEQFF
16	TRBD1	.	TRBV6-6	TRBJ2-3	TGTGCCAGCAGTTCCACCCGGACAGGGGGCACAGATACGCAGTATTTT	CASSSTRTGGTDTQYF
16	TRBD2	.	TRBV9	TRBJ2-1	TGTGCCAGCAGCGTAGCCCCTAGCGGAACCTACAATGAGCAGTTCTTC	CASSVAPSGTYNEQFF